The T cell receptor (beta chain) described here comes from a study of blood T cell repertoires in COVID-19. Study details: Collection of acute and convalescent COVID-19 samples took place in the United States, Italy and Spain. The analysed material was cDNA or gDNA that came from T cells, B-cell-depleted T cells, or PBMCs.

This CDR3 comprises 15 residues. Trimming at V came to 6 bases and at J to 5 bases, leaving 7 bases not matched to a gene. In germline, CDR1 is SEHNR, CDR2 FQNEAQ (reference sequence). Authors' processing steps: By means of reference gene primer amplification, nucleated cell counts were estimated. Repertoires were generated with immunoSEQ multiplex PCR, while TCRdb's copy carries only in-frame clones and drops some. From that table come the V and J calls and clone size; the DNA was used to work out D and trimming. The table records about 7,800 clones, around 86% of them present only once. This receptor was taken from a woman aged 55-69 years with active COVID-19. This rearrangement joins TRBV7-9 to TRBJ2-3, with 11 bases lining up with TRBD1. Sequences were obtained from peripheral blood. CDR3 protein: CASRLGQGVGDTQYF. The DNA of the CDR3 is TGTGCCAGCAGATTGGGACAGGGGGTGGGAGATACGCAGTATTTT.